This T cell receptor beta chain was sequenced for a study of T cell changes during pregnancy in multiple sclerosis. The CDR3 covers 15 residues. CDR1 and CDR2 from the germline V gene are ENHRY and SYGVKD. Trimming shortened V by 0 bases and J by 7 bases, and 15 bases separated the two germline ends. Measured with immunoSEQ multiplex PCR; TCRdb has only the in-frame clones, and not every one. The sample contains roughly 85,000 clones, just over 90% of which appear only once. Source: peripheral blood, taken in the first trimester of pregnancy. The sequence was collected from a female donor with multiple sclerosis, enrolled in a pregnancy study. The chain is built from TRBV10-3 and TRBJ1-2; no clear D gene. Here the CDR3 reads CAISESEGDLGGYTF. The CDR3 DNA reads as TGTGCCATCAGTGAGTCGGAGGGAGATTTGGGTGGCTACACCTTC.